This is a list of T cell receptor beta chains from one sample in a study of OX40 agonist ivuxolimab in advanced cancers. Here immunoSEQ multiplex PCR was the method, and the copy in TCRdb shows in-frame clones only, minus some. The data contain 55,000 to 65,000 clones, about 89% of them singletons. This specimen was CD4+ or CD8+ T cells sorted from blood, taken in a trial of the OX40 agonist ivuxolimab. The receptor set was obtained from an adult with an advanced solid tumor such as melanoma, head and neck, liver or kidney cancer. Each CDR3 is given with its conserved first and last residue. D genes are given only for firm matches. Clone size appears in some rows only: once, few, many, or a class for an expanded clone.

d_gene: TRBD1
v_gene: TRBV4-3
j_gene: TRBJ2-7
abundance: NA
CDR3nt: TGCGCCAGCAGCCGTTCCGGGACAGGGTATTCCGAGCAGTACTTC
CDR3aa: CASSRSGTGYSEQYF

d_gene: TRBD2
v_gene: TRBV10-3
j_gene: TRBJ2-7
abundance: NA
CDR3nt: TGTGCCATCAGTGAGTCGCGCGGGAGAATCCCCGAGCAGTACTTC
CDR3aa: CAISESRGRIPEQYF

d_gene: NA
v_gene: TRBV6-1
j_gene: TRBJ2-7
abundance: NA
CDR3nt: TGTGCCACCCATAGTATTCGGCTGGGGGAGCAGTACTTC
CDR3aa: CATHSIRLGEQYF

d_gene: NA
v_gene: TRBV6-6
j_gene: TRBJ2-3
abundance: once
CDR3nt: TGTGCCAGCAGTTACTCGAGTCTCACAGATACGCAGTATTTT
CDR3aa: CASSYSSLTDTQYF

d_gene: TRBD1
v_gene: TRBV6-5
j_gene: TRBJ1-6
abundance: NA
CDR3nt: TGTGCCAGCAGTTACACGGACAGGGGAGGGTTCTCACCCCTCCACTTT
CDR3aa: CASSYTDRGGFSPLHF

d_gene: NA
v_gene: TRBV5-1
j_gene: TRBJ1-3
abundance: NA
CDR3nt: TGCGCCAGCAGCTCTGACATCGGAGGAAACACCATATATTTT
CDR3aa: CASSSDIGGNTIYF

d_gene: NA
v_gene: TRBV4-1
j_gene: TRBJ1-4
abundance: NA
CDR3nt: TGCGCCAGCAGACCCAGGGCCCTGGATGAAAAACTGTTTTTT
CDR3aa: CASRPRALDEKLFF

d_gene: NA
v_gene: TRBV19
j_gene: TRBJ2-1
abundance: NA
CDR3nt: TGTGCCAGTAGGAGACATAGCGAGAAGGGCAACAATGAGCAGTTCTTC
CDR3aa: CASRRHSEKGNNEQFF

d_gene: NA
v_gene: TRBV2
j_gene: TRBJ2-2
abundance: NA
CDR3nt: TGTGCCAGCAGTGAGTTCAGCAGGGCGAACACCGGGGAGCTGTTTTTT
CDR3aa: CASSEFSRANTGELFF

d_gene: TRBD2
v_gene: TRBV27
j_gene: TRBJ2-1
abundance: NA
CDR3nt: TGTGCCAGCAACCGACTAGCGGGAGGGCCCTACAATGAGCAGTTCTTC
CDR3aa: CASNRLAGGPYNEQFF

d_gene: NA
v_gene: TRBV28
j_gene: TRBJ1-2
abundance: NA
CDR3nt: TGTGCCAGCAGTCCGGGACATCCCCCCGGAAGCTACACCTTC
CDR3aa: CASSPGHPPGSYTF

d_gene: NA
v_gene: TRBV2
j_gene: TRBJ2-1
abundance: few
CDR3nt: TGTGCCAGCAGGGCCAGCAACGGGTTCAATCAGCAGTTCTTC
CDR3aa: CASRASNGFNQQFF

d_gene: NA
v_gene: TRBV20-1
j_gene: TRBJ2-7
abundance: NA
CDR3nt: TGCAGTGCTTCACAGGAGGACGAGCAGTACTTC
CDR3aa: CSASQEDEQYF

d_gene: NA
v_gene: TRBV28
j_gene: TRBJ2-2
abundance: NA
CDR3nt: TGTGCCAGCAGGAAGGACTACCAAGTAGGCACCGGGGAGCTGTTTTTT
CDR3aa: CASRKDYQVGTGELFF

d_gene: NA
v_gene: TRBV9
j_gene: TRBJ1-1
abundance: NA
CDR3nt: TGTGCCAGCAGCGTAATTACGGGGACTGAAGCTTTCTTT
CDR3aa: CASSVITGTEAFF

d_gene: NA
v_gene: TRBV11-2
j_gene: TRBJ1-4
abundance: NA
CDR3nt: TGTGCCAGCAGCTTAGACGGGTGGAGTGAAAAACTGTTTTTT
CDR3aa: CASSLDGWSEKLFF

d_gene: TRBD2
v_gene: TRBV4-3
j_gene: TRBJ2-1
abundance: NA
CDR3nt: TGCGCCAGCAGCCAAGTTGGGACTAGGTACAATGAGCAGTTCTTC
CDR3aa: CASSQVGTRYNEQFF

d_gene: NA
v_gene: TRBV14
j_gene: TRBJ1-3
abundance: NA
CDR3nt: TGTGCCAGCAGCCATCCGGGCCTATTCTCTGGAAACACCATATATTTT
CDR3aa: CASSHPGLFSGNTIYF

d_gene: TRBD1
v_gene: TRBV2
j_gene: TRBJ2-4
abundance: NA
CDR3nt: TGTGCCAGCAGTAGGGACAGACAAAACATTCAGTACTTC
CDR3aa: CASSRDRQNIQYF

d_gene: NA
v_gene: TRBV7-9
j_gene: TRBJ2-2
abundance: once
CDR3nt: TGTGCCAGCAGCTTATTTTGGGGCGGACCGAACACCGGGGAGCTGTTTTTT
CDR3aa: CASSLFWGGPNTGELFF

d_gene: TRBD1
v_gene: TRBV11-3
j_gene: TRBJ2-2
abundance: NA
CDR3nt: TGTGCCAGCGCTAAACAGGGGATTCCCGGGGAGCTGTTTTTT
CDR3aa: CASAKQGIPGELFF

d_gene: NA
v_gene: TRBV5-1
j_gene: TRBJ2-5
abundance: NA
CDR3nt: TGCGCCAGCAGCTCGCCCCAGGGGGAGGGAGAGACCCAGTACTTC
CDR3aa: CASSSPQGEGETQYF

d_gene: TRBD2
v_gene: TRBV18
j_gene: TRBJ2-1
abundance: NA
CDR3nt: TGTGCCAGCTCACCTTCCATAGCGGGAGGGCCGCGGAATGAGCAGTTCTTC
CDR3aa: CASSPSIAGGPRNEQFF

d_gene: NA
v_gene: TRBV7-3
j_gene: TRBJ2-2
abundance: NA
CDR3nt: TGTGCCACCGGGACACCGAACACCGGGGAGCTGTTTTTT
CDR3aa: CATGTPNTGELFF

d_gene: NA
v_gene: TRBV5-1
j_gene: TRBJ1-1
abundance: NA
CDR3nt: TGCGCCAGCAGCTTGGAGGGGGTTAACACTGAAGCTTTCTTT
CDR3aa: CASSLEGVNTEAFF

d_gene: NA
v_gene: TRBV6-5
j_gene: TRBJ1-5
abundance: NA
CDR3nt: TGTGCCAGCAGGGAGCAGCCCCAGCATTTT
CDR3aa: CASREQPQHF

d_gene: NA
v_gene: TRBV29-1
j_gene: TRBJ2-7
abundance: once
CDR3nt: TGCAGCGTTGGCCAGGCGGCCGAGCAGTACTTC
CDR3aa: CSVGQAAEQYF

d_gene: NA
v_gene: TRBV9
j_gene: TRBJ2-2
abundance: NA
CDR3nt: TGTGCCAGCAGCGTACGTGACAGGAACACCGGGGAGCTGTTTTTT
CDR3aa: CASSVRDRNTGELFF

d_gene: NA
v_gene: TRBV5-1
j_gene: TRBJ1-3
abundance: NA
CDR3nt: TGCGCCAGCAGCTCGGAGTTAAAATCTGGAAACACCATATATTTT
CDR3aa: CASSSELKSGNTIYF

d_gene: TRBD1
v_gene: TRBV7-9
j_gene: TRBJ2-7
abundance: NA
CDR3nt: TGTGCCAGCAGCGCACCGGGACAGCCTGACTACGAGCAGTACTTC
CDR3aa: CASSAPGQPDYEQYF

d_gene: NA
v_gene: TRBV7-2
j_gene: TRBJ2-7
abundance: NA
CDR3nt: TGTGCCAGCAGCTTAGGGCAGGCCCCTCGGTTCCCAGGCTACGAGCAGTACTTC
CDR3aa: CASSLGQAPRFPGYEQYF

d_gene: NA
v_gene: TRBV7-2
j_gene: TRBJ2-2
abundance: NA
CDR3nt: TGTGCCAGCAGCACCCCAGGGATTACCGGGGAGCTGTTTTTT
CDR3aa: CASSTPGITGELFF

d_gene: TRBD1
v_gene: TRBV19
j_gene: TRBJ2-7
abundance: NA
CDR3nt: TGTGCCAGTAGTCCCCGGGACAGGCGATACGAGCAGTACTTC
CDR3aa: CASSPRDRRYEQYF

d_gene: NA
v_gene: TRBV7-2
j_gene: TRBJ2-2
abundance: NA
CDR3nt: TGTGCCAGCAGCCCTTACAGGGCCGGCACCGGGGAGCTGTTTTTT
CDR3aa: CASSPYRAGTGELFF

d_gene: NA
v_gene: TRBV4-1
j_gene: TRBJ1-1
abundance: NA
CDR3nt: TGCGCCAGCAGCCAAGGGGCGGGTCTTGGCACTGAAGCTTTCTTT
CDR3aa: CASSQGAGLGTEAFF

d_gene: NA
v_gene: TRBV10-2
j_gene: TRBJ2-5
abundance: NA
CDR3nt: TGCGCCAGCGGCGCCACCCAAGAGACCCAGTACTTC
CDR3aa: CASGATQETQYF

d_gene: NA
v_gene: TRBV6-1
j_gene: TRBJ1-3
abundance: NA
CDR3nt: TGTGCCAGCAGTGTCCGGGACATCGCAAACACCATATATTTT
CDR3aa: CASSVRDIANTIYF

d_gene: TRBD1
v_gene: TRBV5-3
j_gene: TRBJ2-7
abundance: NA
CDR3nt: TGTGCCAGAAGCTATAAAACAGGGGTCCACGAGCAGTACTTC
CDR3aa: CARSYKTGVHEQYF

d_gene: NA
v_gene: TRBV6-1
j_gene: TRBJ1-1
abundance: NA
CDR3nt: TGTGCCAGCATTTTGAACACTGAAGCTTTCTTT
CDR3aa: CASILNTEAFF

d_gene: TRBD2
v_gene: TRBV7-2
j_gene: TRBJ2-2
abundance: NA
CDR3nt: TGTGCCAGCAGCTCAGGGACTAGCGGGAGGTCCGGGGAGCTGTTTTTT
CDR3aa: CASSSGTSGRSGELFF

d_gene: TRBD2
v_gene: TRBV28
j_gene: TRBJ2-7
abundance: NA
CDR3nt: TGTGCCAGCAACCGGCGCCATCGGGGGGCCTACGAGCAGTACTTC
CDR3aa: CASNRRHRGAYEQYF

d_gene: NA
v_gene: TRBV7-7
j_gene: TRBJ2-5
abundance: NA
CDR3nt: TGTGCTAGCAGCTTGTACCAAGAGACCCAGTACTTC
CDR3aa: CASSLYQETQYF

d_gene: NA
v_gene: TRBV5-6
j_gene: TRBJ1-4
abundance: NA
CDR3nt: TGTGCCAGCAGCCCGGACAAGAATGAAAAACTGTTTTTT
CDR3aa: CASSPDKNEKLFF

d_gene: NA
v_gene: TRBV28
j_gene: TRBJ2-1
abundance: NA
CDR3nt: TGTGCCAGCAGCAAGTGGGCGGTCGGTACCAGCTCCTACAATGAGCAGTTCTTC
CDR3aa: CASSKWAVGTSSYNEQFF

d_gene: NA
v_gene: TRBV4-1
j_gene: TRBJ1-5
abundance: NA
CDR3nt: TGCGCCAGCAGCCAAGGACTGACAAGACAGGACAATCAGCCCCAGCATTTT
CDR3aa: CASSQGLTRQDNQPQHF

d_gene: NA
v_gene: TRBV5-5
j_gene: TRBJ2-7
abundance: NA
CDR3nt: TGTGCCAGCAGCCCAACAGGGAGTTTCTCCTACGAGCAGTACTTC
CDR3aa: CASSPTGSFSYEQYF